This TCR beta chain came from a study of T cell repertoires in cytomegalovirus infection. The CDR3 has 16 amino acids. The V end lost 0 bases, the J end lost 4 bases, and 15 bases lay between the germline ends. Germline V gene sequence: CDR1 SGHDN, CDR2 FVKESK. A single record per CDR3 protein comes from TCRdb applying MiXCR to the reads. The sample contains around 95,000 distinct CDR3 sequences, approximately 30% of which appear only once. With regard to this clonotype: Its antigen is unknown.

This chain uses TRBV14 with TRBJ1-1; D uncertain. Sequenced here: CD8+ T cells from cultured PBMCs, sampled from culture after CMV antigen stimulation. The TCR was taken from a human donor in good health (CMV status not recorded). Some clones in this sample may be carry-over from other donors' samples. The DNA of the CDR3 is TGTGCCAGCAGCCAAGATCTGGGTGTTCCGGGCACTGAAGCTTTCTTT. It is translated as CASSQDLGVPGTEAFF.